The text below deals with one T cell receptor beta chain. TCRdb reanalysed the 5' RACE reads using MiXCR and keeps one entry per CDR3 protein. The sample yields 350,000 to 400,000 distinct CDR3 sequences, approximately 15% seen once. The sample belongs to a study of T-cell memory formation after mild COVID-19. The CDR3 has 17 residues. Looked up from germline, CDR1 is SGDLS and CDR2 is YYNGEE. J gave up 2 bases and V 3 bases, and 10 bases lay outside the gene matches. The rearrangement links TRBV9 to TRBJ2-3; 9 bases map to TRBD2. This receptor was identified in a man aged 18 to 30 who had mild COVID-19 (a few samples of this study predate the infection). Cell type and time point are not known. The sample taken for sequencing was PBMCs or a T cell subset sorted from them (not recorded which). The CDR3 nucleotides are TGTGCCAGCAGCGAGTTCTTAGCGGGGGAGTACACAGATACGCAGTATTTT. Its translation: CASSEFLAGEYTDTQYF. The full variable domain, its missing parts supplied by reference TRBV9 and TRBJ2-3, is DSGVTQTPKHLITATGQRVTLRCSPRSGDLSVYWYQQSLDQGLQFLIQYYNGEERAKGNILERFSAQQFPDLHSELNLSSLELGDSALYFCASSEFLAGEYTDTQYFGPGTRLTVL.